Below are 24 T cell receptor beta chains sequenced from a single sample in a study of cytomegalovirus exposure and HLA in healthy donors. The assay was immunoSEQ multiplex PCR, and TCRdb's table has in-frame clones only and misses some. In the table there are about 360,000 clones, more than 80% of which are singletons. Sequencing was carried out using PBMCs. The receptors come from a woman between 18 and 29 years old in good health and CMV-seronegative.

This chain links TRBV15 with TRBJ2-2; the D is unclear. The germline CDR1 and CDR2 sequences are LNHNV and YYDKDF (reference sequence). The CDR3 runs 15 residues. Trimming took off 0 bases at V and 2 bases at J, with 7 bases between the two ends. CDR3 DNA sequence: TGTGCCACCAGCAGAGATAAGACTAACACCGGGGAGCTGTTTTTT. The encoded protein is CATSRDKTNTGELFF. Based on the CDR3 plus reference TRBV15 and TRBJ2-2, the full variable domain is DAMVIQNPRYQVTQFGKPVTLSCSQTLNHNVMYWYQQKSSQAPKLLFHYYDKDFNNEADTPDNFQSRRPNTSFCFLDIRSPGLGDTAMYLCATSRDKTNTGELFFGEGSRLTVL.

This rearrangement joins TRBV19 to TRBJ1-4; D is perhaps TRBD1 (6 bases). The CDR3 spans 13 residues. The germline V and J ends were trimmed by 7 bases and 6 bases, with 12 bases remaining between them. The germline CDR1 and CDR2 sequences are LNHDA and SQIVND (reference sequence). The CDR3 loop reads CASNGGADEKLFF. In DNA, the CDR3 is TGTGCCAGTAATGGGGGGGCCGATGAAAAACTGTTTTTT.

This chain links TRBV28 with TRBJ2-5, with D possibly TRBD2 on 6 matching bases. Trimming cost V 2 bases and J 3 bases, with 16 bases left between them. The CDR3 runs to 16 residues. Germline V lookup: CDR1 MDHEN, CDR2 SYDVKM. The CDR3: CASSLLRGTSKETQYF. CDR3 DNA sequence: TGTGCCAGCAGTTTACTGCGGGGCACATCTAAAGAGACCCAGTACTTC.

The CDR3 is CASRASGGTEAFF. The CDR3 region has the DNA TGTGCCAGCAGAGCTTCAGGGGGCACTGAAGCTTTCTTT. The chain combines TRBV6-1 with TRBJ1-1, with 7 positions matching TRBD1. CDR3 length: 13 residues. After removal of 6 bases from V and 4 bases from J, the junction contained 5 bases not matched to a gene. Germline loops: CDR1 MNHNS, CDR2 SASEGT.

The gene calls are TRBV28 and TRBJ2-1; TRBD2 is a possible D gene (6 bases). In germline, CDR1 is MDHEN, CDR2 SYDVKM. The CDR3 length is 12 residues. V lost 6 bases, J lost 11 bases, and 14 bases lay in between. CDR3 sequence reads: CASRLGLYKQFF. CDR3 in DNA: TGTGCCAGCAGGCTGGGACTCTATAAGCAGTTCTTC.

The chain combines TRBV28 with TRBJ1-2; a possible D gene is TRBD1 (6 bases). The CDR3 length is 14 residues. Germline CDR1 MDHEN, CDR2 SYDVKM. Trimming pared 5 bases from V and 8 bases from J, leaving 18 bases between. CDR3 amino acids: CASSLTQGTFGYTF. DNA for the CDR3: TGTGCCAGCAGTCTTACACAGGGAACCTTCGGCTACACCTTC.

For this clone: The sample contains more than one DNA sequence encoding this CDR3. The V and J genes are TRBV6-1 and TRBJ1-2, with TRBD1 identical over 8 bases. This CDR3 spans 12 amino acids. Per the germline V gene, CDR1 is MNHNS and CDR2 is SASEGT. The junction had 1 base not matched to a gene; V was cut back by 8 bases and J by 2 bases. In DNA, the CDR3 is TGTGCCAGCCGGACAGGGAACTATGGCTACACCTTC. It yields the protein CASRTGNYGYTF.

This clone was found a few times. The chain uses TRBV27 and TRBJ1-5; D is unresolved. Germline CDR1 is MNHEY and CDR2 is SMNVEV (reference sequence). The CDR3 length is 9 residues. Trimming removed 7 bases from V and 9 bases from J, with 4 bases in between. For the CDR3, the DNA is TGTGCCAGCATCGTGCCCCAGCATTTT. This encodes CASIVPQHF.

The chain has TRBV5-6 and TRBJ2-7; D uncertain. The V gene's germline CDR1 is SGHDT and CDR2 YYEEEE. The CDR3 has 13 amino acids. Trimming took off 0 bases at V and 2 bases at J, with 6 bases between the two ends. CDR3 amino acids: CASSLVRTYEQYF. CDR3 in DNA: TGTGCCAGCAGCTTGGTCAGGACCTACGAGCAGTACTTC. Full variable domain (outside the CDR3, taken from reference TRBV5-6 and TRBJ2-7): DAGVTQSPTHLIKTRGQQVTLRCSPKSGHDTVSWYQQALGQGPQFIFQYYEEEERQRGNFPDRFSGHQFPNYSSELNVNALLLGDSALYLCASSLVRTYEQYFGPGTRLTVT.

The chain has TRBV2 and TRBJ2-1, with TRBD1 matching 7 bases. Losses at the gene ends were 8 bases for V and 8 bases for J; bases not matched to a gene: 15. The CDR3 sequence is 15 residues long. CDR1 and CDR2 from the germline V gene are SNHLY and FYNNEI. For the CDR3, the DNA is TGTGCCAGCTCTCAGAGGGGGCCGATTATCTATGAGCAGTTCTTC. Its protein is CASSQRGPIIYEQFF. The complete variable domain, with remaining parts taken from reference TRBV2 and TRBJ2-1, reads EPEVTQTPSHQVTQMGQEVILRCVPISNHLYFYWYRQILGQKVEFLVSFYNNEISEKSEIFDDQFSVERPDGSNFTLKIRSTKLEDSAMYFCASSQRGPIIYEQFFGPGTRLTVL.

This clone was seen a few times. The gene calls are TRBV5-6 and TRBJ1-5; maybe TRBD1 (5 bases). The CDR3 runs 14 residues. The V end was cut by 0 bases, the J end by 4 bases, with 8 bases between. Germline V gene data show CDR1 as SGHDT and CDR2 as YYEEEE. The CDR3, as DNA: TGTGCCAGCAGCTTGGGGACACAAAATCAGCCCCAGCATTTT. It codes for CASSLGTQNQPQHF.

The rearrangement links TRBV30 to TRBJ1-2, with 9 bases lining up with TRBD1. From germline, CDR1 is GTSNPN and CDR2 SVGIG (reference sequence). This CDR3 comprises 15 residues. With V trimmed by 0 bases and J by 5 bases, 7 bases remained unmatched. For the CDR3, the DNA is TGTGCCTGGAGTGTACGGGGGACAGGGAGATATGGCTACACCTTC. Translating it yields CAWSVRGTGRYGYTF. Full variable domain (outside the CDR3, taken from reference TRBV30 and TRBJ1-2): SQTIHQWPATLVQPVGSPLSLECTVEGTSNPNLYWYRQAAGRGLQLLFYSVGIGQISSEVPQNLSASRPQDRQFILSSKKLLLSDSGFYLCAWSVRGTGRYGYTFGSGTRLTVV.

This sequence joins TRBV28 and TRBJ1-4; D unresolved. V was pared by 4 bases and J by 0 bases, with 6 bases between. The CDR3 extends over 14 amino acids. Germline V lookup: CDR1 MDHEN, CDR2 SYDVKM. CDR3 DNA: TGTGCCAGCAGTTCAGTTGCAACTAATGAAAAACTGTTTTTT. Protein product: CASSSVATNEKLFF.

This clone was seen only a few times. V usage is TRBV7-6 and J usage is TRBJ1-1; 11 bases agree with TRBD1. CDR3 length equals 13 residues. Unmatched junction bases numbered 1, after V lost 5 bases and J lost 5 bases. Germline V gene sequence: CDR1 SGHVS, CDR2 FNYEAQ. The CDR3 here is CASSRDRGTEAFF. CDR3 DNA: TGTGCCAGCAGCCGGGACAGGGGGACTGAAGCTTTCTTT.

This clone was seen once. V usage is TRBV11-2 and J usage is TRBJ2-3; tentative D call: TRBD2 (6 bases). Germline V gene sequence: CDR1 SGHAT, CDR2 FQNNGV. The CDR3 extends over 14 amino acids. V was shortened by 5 bases and J by 2 bases, with 11 bases between the two germline ends. The DNA for the CDR3 is TGTGCCAGCAGCAATAGCGGACTCACAGATACGCAGTATTTT. The encoded protein is CASSNSGLTDTQYF. The full variable domain, in which reference TRBV11-2 and TRBJ2-3 provide the parts outside the CDR3, is EAGVAQSPRYKIIEKRQSVAFWCNPISGHATLYWYQQILGQGPKLLIQFQNNGVVDDSQLPKDRFSAERLKGVDSTLKIQPAKLEDSAVYLCASSNSGLTDTQYFGPGTRLTVL.

The gene calls are TRBV4-1 and TRBJ2-6, with D maybe TRBD2 (5 bases). The CDR3 length is 16 residues. Trimming left V 3 bases short and J 0 bases short, with 9 bases between. Germline V gene sequence: CDR1 MGHRA, CDR2 YSYEKL. The CDR3 sequence is CASSQSDYSGANVLTF. The CDR3 region has the DNA TGCGCCAGCAGCCAGTCAGACTACTCTGGGGCCAACGTCCTGACTTTC.

J is TRBJ2-3 and V is TRBV27; 12 bases are a match to TRBD2. Looked up from germline, CDR1 is MNHEY and CDR2 is SMNVEV (reference sequence). The CDR3 runs to 16 residues. Trimming took 5 bases from V and 4 from J; bases not matched to a gene: 7. DNA of the CDR3: TGTGCCAGCAGTCCCCTAGCGGGGGGGCCCCCAGATACGCAGTATTTT. This sequence encodes CASSPLAGGPPDTQYF.

The rearrangement uses TRBV6-1 and TRBJ1-2; TRBD1 matches 7 bases. The V gene end was trimmed by 6 bases and the J gene end by 8 bases; junction bases not matched to a gene: 9. The CDR3 has 13 amino acids. Germline V gives CDR1 MNHNS, CDR2 SASEGT. The CDR3 DNA follows: TGTGCCAGCAGCGCCAAAGACAGGGAAGGCTACACCTTC. Protein sequence: CASSAKDREGYTF.

In its sample, this clone was seen once. The chain carries TRBV14 and TRBJ2-7; TRBD2 might be the D (6 bases). This CDR3 is built from 15 residues. Germline-derived CDR1 and CDR2 are SGHDN and FVKESK. Trimming cost V 4 bases and J 1 base, with 14 bases left between them. The CDR3, as DNA: TGTGCCAGCAGCCCCCTTAGCGGTAATTCCTACGAGCAGTACTTC. Translation: CASSPLSGNSYEQYF.

The chain combines TRBV5-1 with TRBJ2-5, with TRBD1 matching 9 bases. The germline CDR1 and CDR2 sequences are SGHRS and YFSETQ. J lost 5 bases, V lost 3 bases, and 8 bases had no gene match. The CDR3 extends over 15 amino acids. The CDR3 nucleotides read TGCGCCAGCAGCTACGGGACAGGGTCTTTGGAGACCCAGTACTTC. Translation gives CASSYGTGSLETQYF.

The V and J genes are TRBV30 and TRBJ2-3; 9 positions match TRBD2. V lost 6 bases, J lost 3 bases, and 1 base stayed unmatched. The CDR3 has 12 residues. Germline V lookup: CDR1 GTSNPN, CDR2 SVGIG (reference sequence). This CDR3 is CACSGSTDTQYF. Written as DNA, the CDR3 is TGTGCCTGTAGCGGGAGTACAGATACGCAGTATTTT.

The chain is built from TRBV10-1 and TRBJ2-3; 13 nucleotides agree with TRBD2. V was clipped by 2 bases and J by 2 bases; unmatched bases: 4. This CDR3 is built from 17 residues. Germline V lookup: CDR1 WNHNN, CDR2 SYGVQD (reference sequence). CDR3 amino acids: CASSEAGLAGNTDTQYF. DNA for the CDR3: TGCGCCAGCAGTGAGGCGGGACTAGCGGGGAACACAGATACGCAGTATTTT.

The V call is TRBV6-1, the J call TRBJ1-2, with TRBD1 matching over 9 bases. The ends lost 7 bases at V and 5 bases at J; junction bases unmatched: 8. CDR1 MNHNS and CDR2 SASEGT come from the germline V gene. This CDR3 has 14 residues. CDR3 protein: CASNPIQGAYGYTF. CDR3 DNA: TGTGCCAGCAATCCAATACAGGGGGCGTATGGCTACACCTTC.

V gene TRBV5-6 combines with J gene TRBJ1-4; 7 bases agree with TRBD1. CDR3 size: 15 residues. The trim removed 1 base at V and 8 bases at J, leaving 8 bases unmatched. Germline V gives CDR1 SGHDT, CDR2 YYEEEE. The CDR3 DNA follows: TGTGCCAGCAGCTTGTTCGACAGGGTAGGAGAAAAACTGTTTTTT. Protein sequence: CASSLFDRVGEKLFF.